This entry describes one T cell receptor beta chain. Its antigen is not known. This sample is drawn from a study of cytotoxic CD8 clonotypes in ibrutinib-treated CLL. Points from the study as a whole: Once treatment began, public clonotypes, which were uncommon, contracted or stayed stable. Sampling schedules were unmatched across sustained-remission and progressing patients. Clonality was higher at baseline than in age-matched healthy donors and tracked circulating CD8+ T-cell counts.

T cells were sequenced at a targeted depth of 1 in 200,000 to 1 in 1 million. Some clones are missing from TCRdb's copy, which holds only in-frame ones; the method was immunoSEQ multiplex PCR. The table lists about 160,000 clones, roughly four fifths of them singletons. The sample here was PBMCs, taken after 12 months of ibrutinib treatment. This TCR derives from a human donor with chronic lymphocytic leukemia.

Here the CDR3 reads CASSMTQGRAEAFF. In nucleotides, the CDR3 is TGTGCCAGCAGCATGACACAGGGTCGGGCTGAAGCTTTCTTT. This chain joins TRBV28 and TRBJ1-1; the D gene is possibly TRBD1 (6 bases). Looked up from germline, CDR1 is MDHEN and CDR2 is SYDVKM. V lost 6 bases and J lost 6, with 17 bases in between. The CDR3 extends over 14 amino acids.